The TCR beta chain under discussion was sequenced for a study of control samples from healthy donors and cancer patients. V lost 1 base, J lost 0 bases, and 20 bases lay in between. The CDR3 spans 19 residues. Germline V gene lookup returns CDR1 SGHDT and CDR2 YYEEEE. This clone appeared once. The assay was immunoSEQ multiplex PCR, and TCRdb's table has in-frame clones only and misses some. The table records about 120,000 clones, about 87% of them present only once. This sequence originates from a man aged 55 to 70 in good health. Sequences were obtained from blood. The J gene is TRBJ1-3, the V gene TRBV5-6; D ambiguous. The CDR3 protein is CASSLFKGVGRFSGNTIYF. In DNA, the CDR3 is TGTGCCAGCAGCTTGTTTAAGGGTGTCGGGCGTTTCTCTGGAAACACCATATATTTT.